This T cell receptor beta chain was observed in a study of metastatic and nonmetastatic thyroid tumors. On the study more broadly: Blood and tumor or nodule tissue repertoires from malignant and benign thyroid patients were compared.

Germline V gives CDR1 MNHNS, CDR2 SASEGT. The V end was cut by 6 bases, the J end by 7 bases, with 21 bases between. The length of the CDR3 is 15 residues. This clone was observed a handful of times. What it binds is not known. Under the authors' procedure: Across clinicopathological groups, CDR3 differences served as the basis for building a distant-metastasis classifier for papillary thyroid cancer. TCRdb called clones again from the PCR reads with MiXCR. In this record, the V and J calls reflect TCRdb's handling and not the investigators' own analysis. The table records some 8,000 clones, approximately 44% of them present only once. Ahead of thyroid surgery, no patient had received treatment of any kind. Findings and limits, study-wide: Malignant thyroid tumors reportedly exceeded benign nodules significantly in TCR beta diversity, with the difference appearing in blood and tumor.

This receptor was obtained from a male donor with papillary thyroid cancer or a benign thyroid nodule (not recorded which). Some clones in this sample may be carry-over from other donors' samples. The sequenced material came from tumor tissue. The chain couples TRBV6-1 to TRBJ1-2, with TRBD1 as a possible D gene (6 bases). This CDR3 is CASSASGTGIFGYTF. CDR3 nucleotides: TGTGCCAGCAGCGCCTCCGGTACAGGGATCTTTGGCTACACCTTC.